This T cell receptor beta chain was recorded in a study of blood T cell repertoires in COVID-19. Overall study context: Sources were T cells, B-cell-depleted T cells, or PBMCs; the material itself was cDNA or gDNA.

Profiled with immunoSEQ multiplex PCR; TCRdb holds only in-frame clones, not every one. The repertoire holds 130,000 to 150,000 clones, almost 90% seen once, with about 10% in the top ten. CDR1 and CDR2 (germline): SQVTM, ANQGSEA. Trimming took off 4 bases at V and 6 bases at J, with 9 bases between the two ends. This CDR3 has 12 residues. The chain combines TRBV29-1 with TRBJ2-2; D possibly corresponds to TRBD1 (5 bases). The sequencing input was peripheral blood. The sequence came from a man aged 50 or older with active or convalescent COVID-19. The CDR3 region is CSVGRGPGELFF. In nucleotides, the CDR3 is TGCAGCGTTGGAAGGGGTCCCGGGGAGCTGTTTTTT.